This T cell receptor (beta chain) was identified during a study of PD-L1 blockade in urothelial cancer. V was shortened by 1 base and J by 11 bases, with 12 bases between the two germline ends. The CDR3 runs 13 residues. The germline V gene has CDR1 SGHTA and CDR2 FQGNSA. Sample time point: pretreatment peripheral blood. Pretreatment and on-treatment blood mononuclear cell samples were taken, totaling between 1 and 8 time points per patient. The templates were synthetic TCR analogs, and they were spiked into each PCR. Libraries were prepared by immunoSEQ multiplex PCR; TCRdb keeps only in-frame clonotypes and omits some of them. The sample includes around 130,000 clones, about four fifths of them seen just once.

The clonotype was recovered from a man aged 45-65 years with urothelial cancer. This specimen was PBMCs, taken around atezolizumab (anti-PD-L1) treatment. The chain employs TRBV7-2 and TRBJ1-3; unclear D gene. In nucleotides, the CDR3 is TGTGCCAGCAGCTTAGGGCGGGCGAATGCCATATATTTT. Translating gives CASSLGRANAIYF. The entire variable domain, with the rest obtained from reference TRBV7-2 and TRBJ1-3, is as follows: GAGVSQSPSNKVTEKGKDVELRCDPISGHTALYWYRQSLGQGLEFLIYFQGNSAPDKSGLPSDRFSAERTGGSVSTLTIQRTQQEDSAVYLCASSLGRANAIYFGEGSWLTVV.